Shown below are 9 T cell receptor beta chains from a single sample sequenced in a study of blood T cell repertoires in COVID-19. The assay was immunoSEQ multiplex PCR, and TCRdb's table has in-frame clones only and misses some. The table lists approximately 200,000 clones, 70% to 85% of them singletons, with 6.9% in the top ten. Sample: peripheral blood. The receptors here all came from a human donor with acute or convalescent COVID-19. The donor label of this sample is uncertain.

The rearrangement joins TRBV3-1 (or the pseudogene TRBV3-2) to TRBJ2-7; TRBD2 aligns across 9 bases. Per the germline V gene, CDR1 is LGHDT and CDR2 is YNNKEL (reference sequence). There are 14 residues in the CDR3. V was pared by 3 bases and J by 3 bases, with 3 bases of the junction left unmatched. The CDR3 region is CASSHSGSGYEQYF. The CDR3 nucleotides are TGTGCCAGCAGCCATAGCGGGAGCGGCTACGAGCAGTACTTC.

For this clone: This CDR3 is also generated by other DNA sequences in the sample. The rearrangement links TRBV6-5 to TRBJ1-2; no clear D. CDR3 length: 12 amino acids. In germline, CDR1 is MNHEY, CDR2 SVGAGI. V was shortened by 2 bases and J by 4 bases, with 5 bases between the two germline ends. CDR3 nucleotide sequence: TGTGCCAGCAGTTACCGCGGCTATGGCTACACCTTC. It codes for CASSYRGYGYTF.

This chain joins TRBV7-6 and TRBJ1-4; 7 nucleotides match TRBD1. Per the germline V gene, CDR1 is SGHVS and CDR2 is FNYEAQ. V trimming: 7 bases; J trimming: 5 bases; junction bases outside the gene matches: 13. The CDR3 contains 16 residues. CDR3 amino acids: CASILGPGQPNEKLFF. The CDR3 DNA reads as TGTGCCAGCATCCTGGGTCCGGGACAGCCCAATGAAAAACTGTTTTTT.

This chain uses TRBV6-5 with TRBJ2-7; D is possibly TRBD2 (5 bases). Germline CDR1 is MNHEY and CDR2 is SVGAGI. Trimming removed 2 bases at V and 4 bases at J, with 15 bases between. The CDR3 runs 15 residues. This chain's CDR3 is CASSYRGLRGYEQYF. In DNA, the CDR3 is TGTGCCAGCAGTTACCGCGGGCTCAGAGGGTACGAGCAGTACTTC.

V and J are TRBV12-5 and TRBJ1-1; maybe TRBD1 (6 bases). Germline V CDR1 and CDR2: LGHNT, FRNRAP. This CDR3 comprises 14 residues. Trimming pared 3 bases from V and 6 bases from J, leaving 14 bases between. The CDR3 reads CASGFGWAGAEAFF. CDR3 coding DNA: TGTGCTAGTGGTTTCGGGTGGGCAGGGGCTGAAGCTTTCTTT.

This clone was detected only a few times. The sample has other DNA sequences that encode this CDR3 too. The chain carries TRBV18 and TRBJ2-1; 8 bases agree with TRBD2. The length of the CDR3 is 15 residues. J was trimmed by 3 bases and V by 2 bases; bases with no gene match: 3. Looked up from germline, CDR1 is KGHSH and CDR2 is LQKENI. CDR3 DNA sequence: TGTGCCAGCTCACCAGCCAGCGGGGGCTACAATGAGCAGTTCTTC. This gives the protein CASSPASGGYNEQFF.

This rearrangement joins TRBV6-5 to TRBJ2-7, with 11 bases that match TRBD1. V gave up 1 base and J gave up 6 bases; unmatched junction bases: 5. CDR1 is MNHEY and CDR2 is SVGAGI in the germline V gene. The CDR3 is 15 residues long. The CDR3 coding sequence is TGTGCCAGCAGTTACTTCGGACAGGGGGCGATCGAGCAGTACTTC. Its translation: CASSYFGQGAIEQYF.

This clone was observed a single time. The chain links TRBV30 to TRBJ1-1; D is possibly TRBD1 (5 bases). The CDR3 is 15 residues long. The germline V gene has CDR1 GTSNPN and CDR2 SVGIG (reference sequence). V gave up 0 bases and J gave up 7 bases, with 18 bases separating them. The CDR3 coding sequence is TGTGCCTGGAGTGTACATAGGGGTGGCCGAGGTGAAGCTTTCTTT. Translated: CAWSVHRGGRGEAFF.

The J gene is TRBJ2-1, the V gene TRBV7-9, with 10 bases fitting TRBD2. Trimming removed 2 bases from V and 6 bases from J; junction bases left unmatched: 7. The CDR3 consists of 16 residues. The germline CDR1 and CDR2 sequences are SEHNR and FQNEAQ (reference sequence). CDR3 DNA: TGTGCCAGCAGCTTACTCCTAGCGGGAGATCGCAATGAGCAGTTCTTC. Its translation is CASSLLLAGDRNEQFF.